A single sample gave rise to the 15 T cell receptor beta chains below, sequenced in a study of T cell responses to AZD1222 COVID-19 vaccine. Clones were sequenced by immunoSEQ multiplex PCR, and TCRdb holds only the in-frame ones, with some missing. The sample includes around 100,000 clones, around nine tenths of them seen just once. The sequencing here drew on peripheral blood, taken on day 0 of AZD1222 vaccination. These receptors were obtained from an adult in good health.

The chain joins TRBV19 to TRBJ1-2; 7 nucleotides line up with TRBD1. Unmatched junction bases numbered 4, after V lost 3 bases and J lost 6 bases. Germline assignment: CDR1 LNHDA and CDR2 SQIVND (reference sequence). The CDR3 is made up of 13 amino acids. CDR3 coding DNA: TGTGCCAGTAGTATTAATACAGGGGATGGCTACACCTTC. This sequence encodes CASSINTGDGYTF.

The CDR3 spells CASSWGQSNTEAFF. For the CDR3, the DNA is TGTGCCAGCAGCTGGGGACAGTCGAACACTGAAGCTTTCTTT. V usage is TRBV7-8 and J usage is TRBJ1-1, with 7 bases identical to TRBD1. The CDR3 has 14 residues. Per the germline V gene, CDR1 is SGHVS and CDR2 is FQNEAQ. The V segment lost 4 bases and the J segment 1 base; nucleotides outside the gene matches: 3.

This chain joins TRBV5-5 and TRBJ2-6; a weak D match, TRBD2 (6 bases). V dropped 2 bases and J dropped 4 bases, with 13 bases sitting between them. The CDR3 extends over 16 amino acids. In germline, CDR1 is SGHKS, CDR2 YYEKEE (reference sequence). CDR3 protein: CASSFGGFAGANVLTF. In DNA form, the CDR3 reads TGTGCCAGCAGCTTTGGGGGGTTTGCCGGGGCCAACGTCCTGACTTTC.

V and J are TRBV30 and TRBJ2-3; D gene unclear. Germline values: CDR1 GTSNPN, CDR2 SVGIG (reference sequence). The CDR3 consists of 13 residues. V was shortened by 0 bases and J by 2 bases, with 6 bases between the two germline ends. This CDR3 is CAWSVRNTDTQYF. As DNA, the CDR3 is TGTGCCTGGAGTGTACGTAACACAGATACGCAGTATTTT.

The V gene is TRBV28, the J gene TRBJ2-7, with 12 bases identical to TRBD2. This CDR3 comprises 16 residues. J was trimmed by 5 bases and V by 8 bases; bases with no gene match: 13. Germline lookup yields CDR1 MDHEN and CDR2 SYDVKM. The CDR3 DNA sequence: TGTGCCAGCTACTCAAGTGTACTAGCGGGGGGCGACGAGCAGTACTTC. This gives the protein CASYSSVLAGGDEQYF.

The chain joins TRBV6-2 or TRBV6-3 to TRBJ1-1; possible D gene TRBD1, 6 bases. Trimming stripped 5 bases from V and 8 bases from J, with 30 bases between. CDR3 length equals 18 residues. From germline, CDR1 is MNHEY and CDR2 SVGEGT. The chain's CDR3 is CASSNHQPKQGRSTEAFF. Written as DNA, the CDR3 is TGTGCCAGCAGTAACCACCAGCCAAAACAGGGTCGGAGCACCGAAGCTTTCTTT.

The genes are TRBV20-1 and TRBJ1-4; D remains ambiguous. The V gene's germline CDR1 is DFQATT and CDR2 SNEGSKA (reference sequence). The V and J ends lost 3 bases and 1 base respectively, with 6 bases between them. The CDR3 is 13 residues long. CDR3 sequence reads: CSASKQTNEKLFF. The CDR3 DNA reads as TGCAGTGCTAGTAAGCAAACTAATGAAAAACTGTTTTTT.

This chain connects TRBV24-1 to TRBJ2-5, with 7 bases that match TRBD1. V was pared by 4 bases and J by 0 bases, with 4 bases of the junction left unmatched. This CDR3 region has 15 residues. Germline loops: CDR1 KGHDR, CDR2 SFDVKD. The CDR3 here is CATSDIDRDQETQYF. CDR3 DNA: TGTGCCACCAGTGACATCGACAGGGACCAAGAGACCCAGTACTTC.

This clone showed up just a few times. This chain links TRBV28 with TRBJ2-5; 8 nucleotides line up with TRBD2. V lost 10 bases and J lost 5; bases outside the gene matches: 9. This CDR3 spans 13 amino acids. Germline V gene lookup returns CDR1 MDHEN and CDR2 SYDVKM. CDR3: CATKTSVEETQYF. The DNA of the CDR3 is TGTGCCACCAAGACTAGCGTCGAGGAGACCCAGTACTTC.

The CDR3 sequence: CASSLGQGNSPLHF. The CDR3 DNA is TGTGCCAGCAGCTTAGGACAGGGAAATTCACCCCTCCACTTT. The chain carries TRBV13 and TRBJ1-6; weak D call: TRBD1 (6 bases). The CDR3 totals 14 residues. Trimming removed 0 bases from V and 7 bases from J, with 7 bases in between. Germline V gene lookup returns CDR1 PRHDT and CDR2 FYEKMQ (reference sequence).

The CDR3 loop reads CARRQGNEKLFF. Here the CDR3 DNA reads TGTGCCAGGAGACAGGGTAATGAAAAACTGTTTTTT. The gene calls are TRBV19 and TRBJ1-4, with TRBD1 matching over 7 bases. Germline V lookup: CDR1 LNHDA, CDR2 SQIVND (reference sequence). This CDR3 has 12 amino acids. V lost 9 bases to trimming and J lost 4 bases; unmatched junction nucleotides: 2. Full variable domain (outside the CDR3, taken from reference TRBV19 and TRBJ1-4): DGGITQSPKYLFRKEGQNVTLSCEQNLNHDAMYWYRQDPGQGLRLIYYSQIVNDFQKGDIAEGYSVSREKKESFPLTVTSAQKNPTAFYLCARRQGNEKLFFGSGTQLSVL.

This clone was seen a handful of times. This chain connects TRBV29-1 to TRBJ2-2; 7 positions match TRBD2. Trimming removed 7 bases from V and 1 base from J; junction bases left unmatched: 3. The germline V gene encodes CDR1 SQVTM and CDR2 ANQGSEA. There are 13 residues in the CDR3. CDR3 sequence reads: CSAGEGNTGELFF. Written as DNA, the CDR3 is TGCAGCGCTGGGGAGGGGAACACCGGGGAGCTGTTTTTT.

The chain joins TRBV7-9 to TRBJ1-2; TRBD1 matches at 7 bases. J lost 4 bases, V lost 4 bases, and 3 bases had no gene match. The CDR3 spans 13 residues. CDR1 is SEHNR and CDR2 is FQNEAQ in the germline V gene (reference sequence). This CDR3 reads CASSWDSGYGYTF. The CDR3 DNA reads as TGTGCCAGCAGCTGGGACAGCGGCTATGGCTACACCTTC.

V usage is TRBV7-9 and J usage is TRBJ1-4, with D perhaps TRBD1 (5 bases). Germline CDR1 is SEHNR and CDR2 is FQNEAQ (reference sequence). Trimming took 2 bases from V and 8 from J, leaving 9 bases between them. The CDR3 has 13 residues. The CDR3 DNA reads as TGTGCCAGCAGCTTAACTGGGACGGAAAAACTGTTTTTT. Translation: CASSLTGTEKLFF.

The V gene is TRBV7-2, the J gene TRBJ2-7; the D call may be TRBD1 or TRBD2 (5 bases each). Germline V lookup: CDR1 SGHTA, CDR2 FQGNSA. V dropped 2 bases and J dropped 3 bases, with 17 bases sitting between them. This CDR3 region has 16 residues. The CDR3 DNA reads TGTGCCAGCAGCTTAACCCCCCCCAGGGAGAACTACGAGCAGTACTTC. As protein: CASSLTPPRENYEQYF.